This TCR beta chain stems from a study of T cell repertoires in aging, cancer and after chemotherapy. Peripheral blood genomic DNA, not sorted cells or RNA, was the template. A mixed TRB-A/B primer pool amplified rearranged TRB by multiplex touch-down PCR. TCRdb processed the multiplex PCR reads anew with MiXCR; each CDR3 protein has one entry. The sample has a few thousand distinct CDR3 sequences, roughly 22% seen once. CDR3 length: 14 amino acids. CDR1 and CDR2 (germline): DFQATT, SNEGSKA (reference sequence). V was cut by 5 bases and J by 2 bases, with 14 bases left in between. Specimen: blood. This chain joins TRBV20-1 and TRBJ2-3, with a possible D match to TRBD1 (6 bases). The origin of this receptor is a human donor with a blood cancer. For the CDR3, the DNA is TGCAGTGCTGTCAGACAGGACATCACAGATACGCAGTATTTT. Amino acid sequence: CSAVRQDITDTQYF.